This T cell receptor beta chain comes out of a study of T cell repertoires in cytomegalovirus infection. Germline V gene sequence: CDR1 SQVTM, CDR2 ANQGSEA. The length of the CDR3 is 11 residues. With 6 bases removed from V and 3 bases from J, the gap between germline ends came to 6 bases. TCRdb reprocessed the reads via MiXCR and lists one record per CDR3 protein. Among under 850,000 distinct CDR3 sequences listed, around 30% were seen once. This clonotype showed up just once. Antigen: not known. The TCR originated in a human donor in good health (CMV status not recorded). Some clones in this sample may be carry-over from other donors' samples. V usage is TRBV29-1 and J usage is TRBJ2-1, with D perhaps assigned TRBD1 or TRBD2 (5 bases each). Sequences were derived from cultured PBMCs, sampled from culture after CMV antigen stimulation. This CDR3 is CSVGRYNEQFF. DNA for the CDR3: TGCAGCGTGGGACGCTACAATGAGCAGTTCTTC.